This T cell receptor beta chain was sequenced in a study of cytomegalovirus exposure and HLA in healthy donors. For the study at large: A preliminary data release comprised 80 million or so unique TCRs obtained from HLA-typed donors.

Turning to this clone: The antigen is unknown.

Primers included in the PCR were 60 Vbeta and 13 Jbeta primers. Produced via immunoSEQ multiplex PCR; TCRdb's table is partial and in-frame only. The sample shows some 130,000 clones, 82% of them seen only once. This CDR3 contains 16 residues. Germline lookup yields CDR1 LGHNA and CDR2 YSLEER. Trimming pared 0 bases from V and 2 bases from J, leaving 8 bases between. Overall study findings and caveats: Analysis performed later found 15,000 or so TCR beta sequences associated with HLA alleles at 0.05 false discovery rate. As a later analysis revealed, most CMV-associated TCR beta chains appeared HLA-restricted. TCR beta V segments were, for the most part, productive about 87% or about 30% of the time in an earlier analysis.

The material sequenced was PBMCs. The rearrangement uses TRBV4-3 and TRBJ1-6; D not certain. The sequence derives from a boy younger than 10 in good health and CMV-seronegative. This CDR3 reads CASSQDGSPYNSPLHF. The CDR3 region has the DNA TGCGCCAGCAGCCAAGACGGGAGTCCCTATAATTCACCCCTCCACTTT.